This note documents a single TCR beta chain sequence. The source of the sample is a study of technical replicates of blood from a handful of donors. Germline CDR1 reads MDHEN; CDR2 reads SYDVKM. V was clipped by 1 base and J by 5 bases; unmatched bases: 4. The CDR3 length is 16 residues. Repertoires were generated with immunoSEQ multiplex PCR, while TCRdb's copy carries only in-frame clones and drops some. The sample carries under 75,000 clones, around 95% recorded once. Sequencing was performed on T cells isolated from PBMCs. The receptor was isolated from a human donor in good health. The chain is built from TRBV28 and TRBJ2-2; 10 bases line up with TRBD1. The CDR3: CASSLFRGQGTGELFF. The CDR3 region has the DNA TGTGCCAGCAGTTTATTCCGGGGACAGGGGACCGGGGAGCTGTTTTTT.